One and the same sample provided the 18 T cell receptor beta chains below, sequenced in a study of T-cell reconstitution after alpha-beta-depleted transplantation in children. Library preparation (for TCRbeta) was performed with unique molecular identifiers. TCRdb redid the calling of the PCR reads with MiXCR, one entry per CDR3 protein. The repertoire holds approximately 500,000 distinct CDR3 sequences, 10% seen once, with around 2.2% in the top ten. The specimen was PBMCs, collected before TCRalphabeta/CD19-depleted stem cell transplant. All receptors come from a child aged 2-15 years with inherited bone marrow failure, due to receive a stem cell transplant.

This clonotype appeared a few times. This chain links TRBV19 with TRBJ1-1; D is ambiguous. This CDR3 has 13 amino acids. The germline V gene encodes CDR1 LNHDA and CDR2 SQIVND (reference sequence). Trimming took 4 bases from V and 2 from J, leaving 8 bases between them. CDR3 nucleotides: TGTGCCAGTAGTACCCGGTATAACACTGAAGCTTTCTTT. The encoded protein is CASSTRYNTEAFF.

The V and J genes are TRBV4-2 and TRBJ1-2; the D gene is possibly TRBD1 (5 bases). Germline V CDR1 and CDR2: LGHNA, YNFKEQ. The length of the CDR3 is 15 residues. V shed 4 bases and J shed 4 bases, with 16 bases lying between them. This CDR3 reads CASSPGTALAYGYTF. For the CDR3, the DNA is TGTGCCAGCAGCCCTGGGACCGCGCTAGCCTATGGCTACACCTTC.

This clonotype was recorded many times. The CDR3 loop reads CSVHTFGGSSYNEQFF. The CDR3 bases are TGCAGCGTCCACACATTTGGCGGGTCCTCCTACAATGAGCAGTTCTTC. The chain couples TRBV29-1 to TRBJ2-1; TRBD2 is a possible D gene (5 bases). The CDR3 sequence is 16 residues long. From germline, CDR1 is SQVTM and CDR2 ANQGSEA. The ends were cut back, 6 bases at V and 0 bases at J, with 18 bases in the middle.

This clonotype was observed many times. The chain is built from TRBV24-1 and TRBJ2-1, with TRBD2 matching over 9 bases. This CDR3 has 16 residues. Germline CDR1 and CDR2: KGHDR and SFDVKD. The ends lost 4 bases at V and 6 bases at J; junction bases unmatched: 9. CDR3 protein: CATSDLSGSSINEQFF. CDR3 nucleotide sequence: TGTGCCACCAGTGACCTTAGCGGGAGTTCTATCAATGAGCAGTTCTTC.

In this sample, this clonotype turned up many times. This sequence joins TRBV5-1 and TRBJ2-4; weak D call: TRBD1 (6 bases). This CDR3 has 19 residues. Trimming took off 0 bases at V and 0 bases at J, with 19 bases between the two ends. From germline, CDR1 is SGHRS and CDR2 YFSETQ. The CDR3 sequence: CASSLAPRPGHLAKNIQYF. DNA of the CDR3: TGCGCCAGCAGCTTGGCCCCCCGCCCGGGACACCTAGCCAAAAACATTCAGTACTTC.

This clonotype has a count of ten or more. V gene TRBV19 combines with J gene TRBJ2-2, with D perhaps TRBD2 (6 bases). Trimming stripped 4 bases from V and 7 bases from J, with 13 bases between. Germline CDR1 and CDR2: LNHDA and SQIVND (reference sequence). The CDR3 is 14 amino acids. CDR3 sequence (DNA): TGTGCCAGTAGTAATTCGGACGGGGGCGGGGAGCTGTTTTTT. This codes for CASSNSDGGGELFF. The complete variable domain, with remaining parts taken from reference TRBV19 and TRBJ2-2, reads DGGITQSPKYLFRKEGQNVTLSCEQNLNHDAMYWYRQDPGQGLRLIYYSQIVNDFQKGDIAEGYSVSREKKESFPLTVTSAQKNPTAFYLCASSNSDGGGELFFGEGSRLTVL.

The genes are TRBV2 and TRBJ2-1; D is undetermined. Germline V gene lookup returns CDR1 SNHLY and CDR2 FYNNEI. This CDR3 spans 11 amino acids. The ends were cut back, 7 bases at V and 6 bases at J, with 7 bases in the middle. CDR3 DNA: TGTGCCAGCATCGCCTCCAATGAGCAGTTCTTC. It yields the protein CASIASNEQFF.

This clonotype was seen many times. This chain links TRBV29-1 with TRBJ2-7; 8 bases map to TRBD2. CDR3 length: 13 amino acids. CDR1 is SQVTM, CDR2 ANQGSEA, per germline. The trim removed 4 bases at V and 3 bases at J, leaving 5 bases unmatched. The CDR3: CSVVWRGVYEQYF. DNA for the CDR3: TGCAGCGTTGTCTGGCGGGGGGTCTACGAGCAGTACTTC.

The chain couples TRBV28 to TRBJ2-3; 9 positions agree with TRBD1. Germline V gene data show CDR1 as MDHEN and CDR2 as SYDVKM. The CDR3 length is 15 residues. J was trimmed by 1 base and V by 5 bases; bases with no gene match: 4. CDR3 sequence reads: CASSDRDRGTDTQYF. DNA of the CDR3: TGTGCCAGCAGTGACCGGGACAGGGGCACAGATACGCAGTATTTT. The full variable domain, with the rest looked up from reference TRBV28 and TRBJ2-3, is DVKVTQSSRYLVKRTGEKVFLECVQDMDHENMFWYRQDPGLGLRLIYFSYDVKMKEKGDIPEGYSVSREKKERFSLILESASTNQTSMYLCASSDRDRGTDTQYFGPGTRLTVL.

This clonotype has ten or more counts. This sequence joins TRBV7-9 and TRBJ2-2, with D possibly TRBD2 on 5 matching bases. The CDR3 spans 16 residues. Germline lookup yields CDR1 SEHNR and CDR2 FQNEAQ (reference sequence). Trimming removed 5 bases at V and 5 bases at J, with 18 bases between. CDR3 nucleotides: TGTGCCAGCAGCCCATTGACTAACTGGTTGACCGGGGAGCTGTTTTTT. Protein: CASSPLTNWLTGELFF. The variable domain in full, with the rest retrieved from reference TRBV7-9 and TRBJ2-2, is DTGVSQNPRHKITKRGQNVTFRCDPISEHNRLYWYRQTLGQGPEFLTYFQNEAQLEKSRLLSDRFSAERPKGSFSTLEIQRTEQGDSAMYLCASSPLTNWLTGELFFGEGSRLTVL.

The chain recombines TRBV23-1 with TRBJ2-2; 11 nucleotides align to TRBD2. TRBV23-1 is an open reading frame whose function is uncertain. The length of the CDR3 is 19 residues. V lost 6 bases to trimming and J lost 4 bases; unmatched junction nucleotides: 16. Here the CDR3 reads CASSRQASGRRMTTGELFF. The CDR3 DNA is TGCGCCAGCAGCCGGCAGGCTAGCGGGAGGAGGATGACCACCGGGGAGCTGTTTTTT.

This clonotype was picked up many times. This chain uses TRBV20-1 with TRBJ2-1, with D uncertain. CDR1 is DFQATT, CDR2 SNEGSKA, per germline (reference sequence). CDR3 length equals 13 residues. The V end was cut by 6 bases, the J end by 6 bases, with 15 bases between. CDR3 region: CSAVLGRFNEQFF. The CDR3 DNA sequence: TGCAGTGCCGTCCTGGGCCGGTTCAATGAGCAGTTCTTC.

In its sample, this clonotype was seen many times. The chain recombines TRBV2 with TRBJ2-1, with 7 bases identical to TRBD2. CDR1 is SNHLY and CDR2 is FYNNEI in the germline V gene. The CDR3 sequence is 16 residues long. J gave up 1 base and V 4 bases, and 7 bases lay outside the gene matches. Here the CDR3 reads CASSGSSGPSYNEQFF. The CDR3 region has the DNA TGTGCCAGCAGTGGCTCTAGCGGCCCTTCCTACAATGAGCAGTTCTTC.

About this clonotype itself: A much larger clone differs by one base, so this may be a read error. This sequence joins TRBV5-1 and TRBJ1-2, with no clear D. The V end lost 0 bases, the J end lost 6 bases, and 9 bases lay between the germline ends. This CDR3 is built from 13 residues. Per germline, CDR1 SGHRS and CDR2 YFSETQ. The CDR3 DNA follows: TGCGCCAGCAGCTTGGCCCCCATCCATGGCTACACCTTC. Protein: CASSLAPIHGYTF.

The rearrangement joins TRBV6-2 or TRBV6-3 to TRBJ2-5, with a tentative D call TRBD1 (6 bases). Germline lookup yields CDR1 MNHEY and CDR2 SVGEGT. This CDR3 has 12 amino acids. The ends were cut back, 6 bases at V and 4 bases at J, with 9 bases in the middle. The CDR3 DNA reads TGTGCCAGCAGCCGGGACATAGAGACCCAGTACTTC. Translating gives CASSRDIETQYF.

This clonotype has a handful of counts. The chain carries TRBV4-2 and TRBJ1-4, with D perhaps matching TRBD1 (6 bases). Germline V CDR1 and CDR2: LGHNA, YNFKEQ. CDR3 size: 16 residues. The V gene lost 0 bases and the J gene lost 8 bases, with 16 bases spanning the gap. The CDR3 loop reads CASSQDPTGLEEKLFF. CDR3 nucleotides: TGTGCCAGCAGCCAAGACCCGACAGGCCTTGAGGAAAAACTGTTTTTT.

This clonotype was counted only a few times. This chain joins TRBV20-1 and TRBJ2-2; TRBD2 is a possible D gene (6 bases). This CDR3 contains 17 residues. Germline V gives CDR1 DFQATT, CDR2 SNEGSKA (reference sequence). V was cut by 6 bases and J by 2 bases, with 22 bases left in between. CDR3 residues: CSANGGGASRNTGELFF. CDR3 sequence (DNA): TGCAGTGCCAACGGGGGAGGCGCTAGCCGAAACACCGGGGAGCTGTTTTTT.

This clonotype appeared many times. The chain carries TRBV5-1 and TRBJ2-6; 10 bases agree with TRBD1. The CDR3 has 16 residues. V lost 3 bases to trimming and J lost 3 bases; unmatched junction nucleotides: 3. Looked up from germline, CDR1 is SGHRS and CDR2 is YFSETQ. CDR3 protein: CASSSTGGFGANVLTF. Here the CDR3 DNA reads TGCGCCAGCAGCTCGACAGGGGGCTTTGGGGCCAACGTCCTGACTTTC.